Described below is a single TCR beta chain sequence and its context. No antigen is known for it. Base quality data are lacking; no much larger clone is found one base away. Each collaborating institution followed its own protocols to collect whole blood in K2EDTA tubes. For TCRbeta analysis, collaborators shipped samples in one of three forms: frozen whole blood, isolated PBMCs, or DNA extracted from either of those sample types. The entry originates in a study of blood T cell repertoires in COVID-19 (dated by TCRdb to 2019 to 2021). With regard to the full study: Samples covering the acute and convalescent phases of COVID-19 were provided by collaborators in the United States, Italy and Spain. The material from the prospective study consisted of cDNA or gDNA derived from T cells, B-cell-depleted T cells, or PBMCs. Sample metadata almost always included a de-identified subject ID, COVID-19 status, age in years and sex. The dataset comprised deeply sampled blood TCRbeta repertoires from subjects exposed to, actively infected with, or recovered from COVID-19. The samples were drawn from two sources: the first 160 participants of the ongoing ImmuneRACE study, and fewer than 1,500 subjects contributed by 6 global collaborators. The repertoires were released in a freely available public database meant as a resource for research on the immune response to SARS-CoV-2. Where available, HLA class I and class II types were obtained from metadata supplied by the sample provider rather than from assay-based typing.

The CDR3 covers 15 residues, taking in both the cysteine and the phenylalanine. Of all the DNA, just the CDR3 is kept, 45 bases in frame from base 1. The germline V gene (reference sequence) gives CDR1 as MNHEY and CDR2 as SMNVEV. Trimming removed 5 bases from V and 7 bases from J; the gene matches leave 9 bases unexplained. What the work shows at the level of the full study, not this receptor alone: How much clinical and demographic metadata was included differed by source and by participant, and the metadata was provided uncurated.

TCRbeta CDR3 regions were amplified from genomic DNA by means of the immunoSEQ Assay, a bias-controlled multiplex PCR. From the authors' description of their analysis: The number of nucleated cells in each sample was estimated from the amplification of reference gene primers within the assay. To quantify the absolute abundance of each unique TCRbeta CDR3 rearrangement, sequence reads were collapsed and filtered. For each sample, productive Simpson clonality was calculated as the square root of Simpson's diversity index over productive rearrangements. The clones in this table, taken by TCRdb from immuneACCESS, are in-frame only. Not every clone is retained; where verified, under half of the shortfall comes from an unresolved V gene, and the cause of the rest is unknown. The V and J calls and clone size are taken from that table; D and trimming were inferred from the DNA. For this sample the table gives tens of thousands of clones, of which more than 75% were detected only once. The leading ten clones occupy roughly 15% of the sample.

Sequencing used peripheral blood. This receptor chain uses TRBV27 and TRBJ2-1; TRBD1 agrees with 9 junctional bases. This clonotype was obtained from a woman in her 70s with acute or convalescent COVID-19. The DNA sequence is as follows: TGTGCCAGCAGTAAGGGACAGGGTCATGGGAATGAGCAGTTCTTC. This yields the protein CASSKGQGHGNEQFF.